This TCR beta chain came from a study of T cells in Graves' hyperthyroidism and ophthalmopathy. Clinical symptoms, serum thyroxine, TRAb, thyroid ultrasound and orbital computed tomography established diagnosis. Germline V gives CDR1 LGHNT, CDR2 FRNRAP. The V gene lost 6 bases and the J gene lost 7 bases, with 12 bases spanning the gap. The CDR3 spans 12 residues. TCR beta CDR3 regions were amplified from RNA. Using the HTBI primer set, a first-round RT-PCR was run on the TCR CDR3. MiXCR, run by TCRdb on the multiplex PCR reads, gives a single entry per CDR3 protein. The data show some 530,000 distinct CDR3 sequences, approximately 23% seen once.

The TCR originated in a woman aged 70 to 79 with Graves' ophthalmopathy. The rearrangement uses TRBV12-5 and TRBJ1-1; D not certain. Source material: blood. CDR3 coding DNA: TGTGCTAGTGGCCCGACACGGGTTGAAGCTTTCTTT. Translated: CASGPTRVEAFF.